This TCR beta chain is from a study of cytomegalovirus exposure and HLA in healthy donors. Notes on the study in general: TCR beta V- and J-gene trimming was later associated with a missense DCLRE1C variant.

Remarks on this clone: No antigen is known for it.

V was cut by 7 bases and J by 0 bases, with 6 bases left in between. In germline, CDR1 is SQVTM, CDR2 ANQGSEA. The CDR3 covers 12 residues. The PCR was carried out with 60 Vbeta primers and 13 Jbeta primers. The repertoire was sequenced with immunoSEQ multiplex PCR; TCRdb's copy has only in-frame clones and lacks some. The sample carries over 150,000 clones, about three quarters recorded once. The chain links TRBV29-1 to TRBJ1-4; D gene uncertain. This TCR was sampled from a woman in her 30s in good health and CMV-seronegative. The sequencing input was PBMCs. This chain's CDR3 is CSGLATNEKLFF. CDR3 nucleotides: TGCAGCGGGCTTGCAACTAATGAAAAACTGTTTTTT.